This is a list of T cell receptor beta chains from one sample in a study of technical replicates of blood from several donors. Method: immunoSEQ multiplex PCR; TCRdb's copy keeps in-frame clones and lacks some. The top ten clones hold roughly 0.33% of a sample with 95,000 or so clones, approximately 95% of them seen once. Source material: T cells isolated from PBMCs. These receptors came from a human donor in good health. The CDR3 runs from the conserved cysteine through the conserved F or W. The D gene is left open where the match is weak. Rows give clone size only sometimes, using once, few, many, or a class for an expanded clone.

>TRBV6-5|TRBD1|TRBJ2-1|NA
CASSYGTGARNEQFF
TGTGCCAGCAGTTACGGGACAGGTGCCCGCAATGAGCAGTTCTTC
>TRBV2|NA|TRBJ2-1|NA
CASLEGSSYNEQFF
TGTGCCAGTCTGGAGGGGAGCTCCTACAATGAGCAGTTCTTC
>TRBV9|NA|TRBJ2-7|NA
CASSPRDSSYEQYF
TGTGCCAGCAGCCCGCGGGACAGCTCCTACGAGCAGTACTTC
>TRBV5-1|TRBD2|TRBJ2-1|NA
CASSWTSGRGDEQFF
TGCGCCAGCAGTTGGACTAGCGGGAGAGGGGATGAGCAGTTCTTC
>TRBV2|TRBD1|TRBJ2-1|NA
CASSGQGSGNEQFF
TGTGCCAGCAGTGGACAGGGATCGGGCAATGAGCAGTTCTTC
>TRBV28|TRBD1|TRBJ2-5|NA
CASSFPRTGRETQYF
TGTGCCAGCAGTTTTCCAAGGACAGGGCGAGAGACCCAGTACTTC
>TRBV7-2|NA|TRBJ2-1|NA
CASSLGGLQFF
TGTGCCAGCAGCTTAGGGGGCCTTCAGTTCTTC
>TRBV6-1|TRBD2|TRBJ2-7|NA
CASVAGVYEQYF
TGTGCCAGTGTAGCGGGAGTATACGAGCAGTACTTC
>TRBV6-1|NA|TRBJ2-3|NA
CASSGAARTDTQYF
TGTGCCAGCAGTGGGGCAGCCCGCACAGATACGCAGTATTTT
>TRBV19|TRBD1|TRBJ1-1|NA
CASTTGQGSAFF
TGTGCCAGTACTACTGGACAGGGATCGGCTTTCTTT
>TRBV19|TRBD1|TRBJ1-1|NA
CASSMRDRGPLAEAFF
TGTGCCAGTAGTATGAGGGACAGGGGGCCTTTGGCTGAAGCTTTCTTT
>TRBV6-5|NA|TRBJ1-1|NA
CASSQATEAFF
TGTGCCAGCAGTCAAGCGACTGAAGCTTTCTTT
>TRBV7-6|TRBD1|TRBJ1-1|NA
CASSEGTGMNTEAFF
TGTGCCAGCAGCGAGGGGACAGGGATGAACACTGAAGCTTTCTTT
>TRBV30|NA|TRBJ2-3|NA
CAWSGSRTDTQYF
TGTGCCTGGAGTGGGAGCCGCACAGATACGCAGTATTTT
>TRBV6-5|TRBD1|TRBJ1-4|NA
CASSYDRVDEKLFF
TGTGCCAGCAGTTACGACAGGGTAGATGAAAAACTGTTTTTT
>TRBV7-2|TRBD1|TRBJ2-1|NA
CASSLISRDRYNEQFF
TGTGCCAGCAGCTTGATCAGTCGGGACAGGTACAATGAGCAGTTCTTC
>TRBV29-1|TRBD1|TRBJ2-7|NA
CSARDRIYEQYF
TGCAGCGCCCGGGACAGGATCTACGAGCAGTACTTC
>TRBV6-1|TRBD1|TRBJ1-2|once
CASSPGQANYGYTF
TGTGCCAGCAGTCCGGGACAGGCGAACTATGGCTACACCTTC
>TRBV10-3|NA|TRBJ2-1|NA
CAISGLQDNEQFF
TGTGCCATCTCGGGTTTACAGGACAATGAGCAGTTCTTC
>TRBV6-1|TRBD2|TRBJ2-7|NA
CASSESLAGGPYEQYF
TGTGCCAGCAGTGAGTCTTTAGCGGGAGGACCCTACGAGCAGTACTTC
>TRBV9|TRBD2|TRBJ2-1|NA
CASSGGAGAGLNEQFF
TGTGCCAGCAGCGGAGGAGCGGGAGCGGGGCTCAATGAGCAGTTCTTC
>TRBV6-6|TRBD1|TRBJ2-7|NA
CASSYSDRVGEQYF
TGTGCCAGCAGTTACTCGGACAGGGTTGGCGAGCAGTACTTC
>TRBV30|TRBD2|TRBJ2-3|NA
CACSGRAGTDTQYF
TGTGCCTGTAGCGGGAGGGCCGGCACAGATACGCAGTATTTT
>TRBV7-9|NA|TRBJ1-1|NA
CASSPLKGDTEAFF
TGTGCCAGCAGCCCCTTGAAGGGGGACACTGAAGCTTTCTTT
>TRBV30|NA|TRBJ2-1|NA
CAWSIGQDYNEQFF
TGTGCCTGGAGTATTGGGCAGGACTACAATGAGCAGTTCTTC
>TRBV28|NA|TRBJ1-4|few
CASSPTEAAEKLFF
TGTGCCAGCAGCCCTACGGAGGCCGCTGAAAAACTGTTTTTT
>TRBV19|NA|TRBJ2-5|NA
CASSMMRQNQETQYF
TGTGCCAGTAGTATGATGCGACAAAACCAAGAGACCCAGTACTTC
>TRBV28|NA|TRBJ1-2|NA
CASFTALNYGYTF
TGTGCCAGCTTCACAGCCCTGAACTATGGCTACACCTTC
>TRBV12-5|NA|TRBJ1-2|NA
CASGLANYGYTF
TGTGCTAGTGGTCTAGCTAACTATGGCTACACCTTC
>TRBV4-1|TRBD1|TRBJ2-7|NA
CASSPRTGAYEQYF
TGCGCCAGCAGCCCCCGGACAGGCGCTTACGAGCAGTACTTC
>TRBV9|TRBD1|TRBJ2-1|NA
CASSAWDSSYNEQFF
TGTGCCAGCAGCGCATGGGACAGCTCCTACAATGAGCAGTTCTTC
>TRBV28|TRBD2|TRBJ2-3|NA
CASSLPGLAGDTDTQYF
TGTGCCAGCAGTTTACCGGGACTAGCGGGGGACACAGATACGCAGTATTTT
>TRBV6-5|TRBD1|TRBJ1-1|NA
CASKRQGPTEAFF
TGTGCCAGCAAAAGACAGGGCCCCACTGAAGCTTTCTTT
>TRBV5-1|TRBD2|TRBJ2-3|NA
CASSLRWMRERPDTQYF
TGCGCCAGCAGCTTGCGTTGGATGCGGGAGAGGCCAGATACGCAGTATTTT
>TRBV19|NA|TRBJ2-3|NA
CASSIGGYTDTQYF
TGTGCCAGTAGTATTGGGGGGTACACAGATACGCAGTATTTT
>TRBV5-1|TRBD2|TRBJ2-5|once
CASSLFRTSGKETQYF
TGCGCCAGCAGCTTATTCCGGACTAGCGGGAAGGAGACCCAGTACTTC
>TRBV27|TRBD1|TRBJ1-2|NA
CASSSKTGGYGYTF
TGTGCCAGCAGTTCGAAGACAGGGGGCTATGGCTACACCTTC
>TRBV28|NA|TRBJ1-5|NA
CASSLPGGHSNQPQHF
TGTGCCAGCAGTTTACCGGGAGGCCATAGCAATCAGCCCCAGCATTTT
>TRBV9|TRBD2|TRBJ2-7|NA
CASSVGTSATYEQYF
TGTGCCAGCAGCGTAGGGACTAGCGCGACCTACGAGCAGTACTTC
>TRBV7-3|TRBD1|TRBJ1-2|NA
CASSLTPTGGHGYTF
TGTGCCAGCAGCTTAACTCCTACAGGGGGACATGGCTACACCTTC
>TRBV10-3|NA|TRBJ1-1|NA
CAISVRPTMNTEAFF
TGTGCCATCAGTGTGAGACCGACTATGAACACTGAAGCTTTCTTT
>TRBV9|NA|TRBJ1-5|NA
CASSPTGGGSNQPQHF
TGTGCCAGCAGCCCAACCGGGGGGGGGAGCAATCAGCCCCAGCATTTT
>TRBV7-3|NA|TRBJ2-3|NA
CASSLLLAGTDTQYF
TGTGCCAGCAGCCTCCTACTAGCTGGCACAGATACGCAGTATTTT
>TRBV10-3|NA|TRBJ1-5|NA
CAISSPYLNQPQHF
TGTGCCATCAGCTCCCCCTACTTGAATCAGCCCCAGCATTTT
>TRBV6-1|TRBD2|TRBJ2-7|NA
CASRASGLPYEQYF
TGTGCCAGCAGGGCTAGCGGACTTCCCTACGAGCAGTACTTC
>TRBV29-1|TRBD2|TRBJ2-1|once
CSALASGRSNEQFF
TGCAGCGCTTTGGCTAGCGGGAGGTCGAATGAGCAGTTCTTC
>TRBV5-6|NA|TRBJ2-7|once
CASGLGNYEQYF
TGTGCCAGTGGACTGGGTAACTACGAGCAGTACTTC
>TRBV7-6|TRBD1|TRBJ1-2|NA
CASSLGTGLTNYGYTF
TGTGCCAGCAGCCTAGGGACAGGCCTAACTAACTATGGCTACACCTTC
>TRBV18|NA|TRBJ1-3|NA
CASSPRRGSGNTIYF
TGTGCCAGCTCACCACGTCGGGGGTCTGGAAACACCATATATTTT
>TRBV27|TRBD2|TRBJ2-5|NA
CASRPSGGQETQYF
TGTGCCAGCCGGCCTAGCGGGGGCCAAGAGACCCAGTACTTC
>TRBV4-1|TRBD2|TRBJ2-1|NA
CASSHPRKREAYNEQFF
TGCGCCAGCAGCCACCCTAGGAAGCGGGAGGCCTACAATGAGCAGTTCTTC
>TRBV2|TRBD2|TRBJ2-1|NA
CASSVLADISYNEQFF
TGTGCCAGCAGTGTCCTAGCGGATATCTCCTACAATGAGCAGTTCTTC
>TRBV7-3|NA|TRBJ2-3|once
CASSLGAYLDTQYF
TGTGCCAGCAGCTTAGGGGCTTATCTGGATACGCAGTATTTT
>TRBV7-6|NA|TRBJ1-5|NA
CASSQFSGMNQPQHF
TGTGCCAGCAGCCAATTCTCGGGGATGAATCAGCCCCAGCATTTT
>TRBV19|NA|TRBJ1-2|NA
CAGGGSFYGYTF
TGTGCCGGCGGGGGGAGTTTCTATGGCTACACCTTC
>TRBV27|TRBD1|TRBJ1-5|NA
CASSLRQGYQPQHF
TGTGCCAGCAGTTTGAGACAGGGGTATCAGCCCCAGCATTTT
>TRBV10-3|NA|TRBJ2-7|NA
CAISGDSEQYF
TGTGCCATCAGTGGTGACAGCGAGCAGTACTTC
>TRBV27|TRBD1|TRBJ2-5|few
CASSLVRGIGETQYF
TGTGCCAGCAGTTTAGTCAGGGGGATCGGAGAGACCCAGTACTTC
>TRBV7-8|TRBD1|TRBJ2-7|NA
CASSLAGTGAYEQYF
TGTGCCAGCAGCTTAGCCGGGACAGGAGCCTACGAGCAGTACTTC